A single T cell receptor beta chain is shown here with its context. Sequencing used immunoSEQ multiplex PCR; TCRdb keeps in-frame clones, though not all of them. The repertoire holds approximately 400,000 clones, with approximately 95% as singletons. This sample is drawn from a study of shared T cell receptors in the human thymus. Trimming took off 0 bases at V and 3 bases at J, with 4 bases between the two ends. In germline, CDR1 is SGHDT, CDR2 YYEEEE. The CDR3 is made up of 12 amino acids. The V and J genes are TRBV5-6 and TRBJ2-7, with D unresolved. The sample consisted of thymocytes. The sequence derives from a human donor. DNA for the CDR3: TGTGCCAGCAGCTTGGACCACTACGAGCAGTACTTC. It is translated as CASSLDHYEQYF.